Shown below are 21 T cell receptor beta chains from a single sample sequenced in a study of Ad26.COV2.S vaccination and SARS-CoV-2 variants. Treatment indicated: about 20 received Ad26.COV2.S at low or high dose, single or two shots; roughly 5 received placebo; per-sample allocation not given. At day 63 after the first vaccine or placebo injection, samples were drawn. Generated by immunoSEQ multiplex PCR, the TCRdb table keeps only in-frame clones and is missing some. The sample has roughly 300,000 clones, less than 90% seen once. The sequencing here drew on peripheral blood, taken in a trial of Ad26.COV2.S vaccine versus placebo. These receptors were obtained from a person aged 18-60 years who received the Ad26.COV2.S COVID-19 vaccine or a placebo.

This chain uses TRBV7-2 with TRBJ2-1; D not resolved. Germline loops: CDR1 SGHTA, CDR2 FQGNSA. V was trimmed by 8 bases and J by 3 bases, leaving 20 bases between them. CDR3 length: 16 amino acids. Written as DNA, the CDR3 is TGTGCCAGCGGGCCCTCTACCTGGGCAGACTACAATGAGCAGTTCTTC. Protein sequence: CASGPSTWADYNEQFF.

V gene TRBV5-5 combines with J gene TRBJ1-1; a possible D gene is TRBD1 (6 bases). The CDR3 loop spans 15 amino acids. Deletions cut 4 bases from V and 4 bases from J, with 17 bases between. The germline gives CDR1 SGHKS, CDR2 YYEKEE (reference sequence). CDR3 region: CASSKERTGTTEAFF. The CDR3 nucleotides are TGTGCCAGCAGCAAGGAGAGAACAGGGACCACTGAAGCTTTCTTT. The entire variable domain, with the rest obtained from reference TRBV5-5 and TRBJ1-1, is as follows: DAGVTQSPTHLIKTRGQQVTLRCSPISGHKSVSWYQQVLGQGPQFIFQYYEKEERGRGNFPDRFSARQFPNYSSELNVNALLLGDSALYLCASSKERTGTTEAFFGQGTRLTVV.

This clone was seen only once. The rearrangement uses TRBV6-5 and TRBJ2-5, with a weak D call TRBD2 (6 bases). Germline lookup yields CDR1 MNHEY and CDR2 SVGAGI. The CDR3 spans 15 residues. Trimming left V 2 bases short and J 5 bases short, with 15 bases between. CDR3 loop: CASSYAARAGETQYF. DNA for the CDR3: TGTGCCAGCAGTTACGCTGCCCGGGCGGGGGAGACCCAGTACTTC.

The table lists this clone with a count of one. The V call is TRBV14, the J call TRBJ1-2, with 8 bases aligning to TRBD1. Germline CDR1 SGHDN, CDR2 FVKESK. V lost 4 bases to trimming and J lost 4 bases; unmatched junction nucleotides: 11. CDR3 length equals 16 residues. The CDR3 reads CASSLSRGQAIYGYTF. Here the CDR3 DNA reads TGTGCCAGCAGCCTGTCACGGGGACAGGCGATCTATGGCTACACCTTC.

The V gene is TRBV7-2, the J gene TRBJ2-5; TRBD1 might be the D (5 bases). The CDR3 covers 13 residues. The germline CDR1 and CDR2 sequences are SGHTA and FQGNSA. V lost 4 bases and J 3 bases, leaving 9 bases between the germline ends. Here the CDR3 DNA reads TGTGCCAGCAGCTCCAGGGAAGAAGAGACCCAGTACTTC. It encodes CASSSREEETQYF.

This chain connects TRBV5-6 to TRBJ2-3; D ambiguous. This CDR3 is 16 amino acids long. Trimming removed 3 bases at V and 5 bases at J, with 19 bases between. Germline V gene sequence: CDR1 SGHDT, CDR2 YYEEEE. For the CDR3, the DNA is TGTGCCAGCAGCTCCCCTTTCCGCACCCTCGGAGATACGCAGTATTTT. This sequence encodes CASSSPFRTLGDTQYF.

This clone was seen a few times. The chain is built from TRBV6-2 or TRBV6-3 and TRBJ2-7, with D perhaps TRBD2 (6 bases). CDR3 length: 13 residues. Germline values: CDR1 MNHEY, CDR2 SVGEGT. V was cut by 3 bases and J by 2 bases, with 8 bases left in between. The CDR3 is CASSYWGAYEQYF. Here the CDR3 DNA reads TGTGCCAGCAGTTATTGGGGGGCCTACGAGCAGTACTTC.

V is TRBV9 and J is TRBJ2-7; TRBD2 matches 8 bases. The V segment lost 0 bases and the J segment 2 bases; nucleotides outside the gene matches: 4. Germline V CDR1 and CDR2: SGDLS, YYNGEE. The CDR3 loop spans 15 amino acids. The CDR3 region is CASSVDQAGAYEQYF. The DNA of the CDR3 is TGTGCCAGCAGCGTAGACCAAGCGGGGGCCTACGAGCAGTACTTC.

The CDR3 bases are TGTGCCACCCAGTCAGGGGGCGCTGGGGCCAACGTCCTGACTTTC. Protein: CATQSGGAGANVLTF. The chain joins TRBV28 to TRBJ2-6; TRBD1 aligns across 8 bases. The length of the CDR3 is 15 residues. CDR1 is MDHEN, CDR2 SYDVKM, per germline. Germline trimming cut 10 bases from V and 2 bases from J; bases unmatched to any gene: 7.

The DNA of the CDR3 is TGTGCCACCAGTTCCCTAGCGGGGGGCCATGATACGCAGTATTTT. Its protein is CATSSLAGGHDTQYF. V is TRBV24-1 and J is TRBJ2-3, with 11 bases identical to TRBD2. Germline V gene sequence: CDR1 KGHDR, CDR2 SFDVKD. This CDR3 spans 15 amino acids. Germline trimming cut 6 bases from V and 6 bases from J; bases unmatched to any gene: 7.

The V gene is TRBV6-2 or TRBV6-3, the J gene TRBJ2-7; 7 nucleotides align to TRBD1. Germline V gives CDR1 MNHEY, CDR2 SVGEGT. CDR3 length equals 15 residues. Trimming removed 6 bases from V and 3 bases from J; junction bases left unmatched: 11. The CDR3 DNA sequence: TGTGCCAGCAGCTTCGACAGGGATGGAATCTACGAGCAGTACTTC. Its protein is CASSFDRDGIYEQYF.

V gene TRBV28 combines with J gene TRBJ1-1; D is possibly TRBD1 (5 bases). Per germline, CDR1 MDHEN and CDR2 SYDVKM. V was shortened by 7 bases and J by 7 bases, with 22 bases between the two germline ends. The CDR3 totals 15 residues. This CDR3 is CASTLEGVGMNEAFF. CDR3 sequence (DNA): TGTGCCAGCACCCTCGAAGGGGTTGGGATGAATGAAGCTTTCTTT. Complete variable domain (other parts from reference TRBV28 and TRBJ1-1): DVKVTQSSRYLVKRTGEKVFLECVQDMDHENMFWYRQDPGLGLRLIYFSYDVKMKEKGDIPEGYSVSREKKERFSLILESASTNQTSMYLCASTLEGVGMNEAFFGQGTRLTVV.

The chain joins TRBV2 to TRBJ2-3, with D possibly TRBD1 on 6 matching bases. V lost 9 bases, J lost 3 bases, and 10 bases lay in between. The germline CDR1 and CDR2 sequences are SNHLY and FYNNEI. The length of the CDR3 is 12 residues. CDR3 loop: CASPRGTDTQYF. DNA of the CDR3: TGTGCCAGTCCGAGGGGGACAGATACGCAGTATTTT.

V usage is TRBV18 and J usage is TRBJ2-3; D call uncertain. Germline CDR1 reads KGHSH; CDR2 reads LQKENI. The CDR3 is 14 amino acids. V dropped 0 bases and J dropped 2 bases, with 6 bases sitting between them. The CDR3 is CASSPPADTDTQYF. The CDR3 region has the DNA TGTGCCAGCTCACCACCGGCCGACACAGATACGCAGTATTTT.

This chain connects TRBV28 to TRBJ2-2; 8 nucleotides agree with TRBD2. CDR3 length: 16 residues. The germline gives CDR1 MDHEN, CDR2 SYDVKM. V was pared by 5 bases and J by 4 bases, with 9 bases of the junction left unmatched. CDR3 nucleotide sequence: TGTGCCAGCAGTCCGCTGGCGGGGGGAAGCACCGGGGAGCTGTTTTTT. Its protein product is CASSPLAGGSTGELFF.

The rearrangement joins TRBV7-2 to TRBJ2-3; D may match TRBD1 or TRBD2 (6 bases each). Germline CDR1 SGHTA, CDR2 FQGNSA. Trimming took off 5 bases at V and 4 bases at J, with 10 bases between the two ends. The CDR3 consists of 13 residues. The chain's CDR3 is CASSRRGADTQYF. The CDR3 coding sequence is TGTGCCAGCAGCCGAAGGGGGGCAGATACGCAGTATTTT.

The chain uses TRBV6-6 and TRBJ1-4; D is perhaps TRBD1 (5 bases). V dropped 7 bases and J dropped 1 base, with 13 bases sitting between them. Germline CDR1 reads MNHNY; CDR2 reads SVGAGI (reference sequence). The CDR3 spans 15 residues. The chain's CDR3 is CASIPGSGTNEKLFF. As DNA, the CDR3 is TGTGCCAGCATCCCAGGGTCGGGAACTAATGAAAAACTGTTTTTT.

The chain is built from TRBV5-1 and TRBJ2-5; 10 bases agree with TRBD2. Per germline, CDR1 SGHRS and CDR2 YFSETQ. There are 16 residues in the CDR3. J was trimmed by 4 bases and V by 3 bases; bases with no gene match: 9. The DNA for the CDR3 is TGCGCCAGCAGCTGGAAAGAGCGGGGGGGCAGAGAGACCCAGTACTTC. Its protein product is CASSWKERGGRETQYF.

The chain uses TRBV7-9 and TRBJ1-2; TRBD1 aligns across 8 bases. CDR3 length: 14 residues. Germline CDR1 and CDR2: SEHNR and FQNEAQ (reference sequence). V gave up 4 bases and J gave up 3 bases; unmatched junction bases: 4. CDR3 sequence: CASSSTGGDYGYTF. The CDR3 nucleotides read TGTGCCAGCAGCTCAACAGGGGGAGACTATGGCTACACCTTC.

The V call is TRBV4-3, the J call TRBJ1-4, with a weak D call TRBD1 (5 bases). CDR3 length: 16 amino acids. Trimming removed 4 bases from V and 8 bases from J, with 20 bases in between. The germline V gene has CDR1 LGHNA and CDR2 YSLEER. The CDR3 DNA reads TGCGCCAGCAGCCGTTCCTTAATAAGGGGAAACGAAAAACTGTTTTTT. The encoded protein is CASSRSLIRGNEKLFF.

The chain is built from TRBV4-1 and TRBJ1-5; D may be TRBD1 (6 bases). V was shortened by 0 bases and J by 6 bases, with 12 bases between the two germline ends. The CDR3 runs to 15 residues. CDR1 and CDR2 (germline): MGHRA, YSYEKL. CDR3 sequence (DNA): TGCGCCAGCAGCCAAGATGTAGGGGGAGGTCAGCCCCAGCATTTT. Translated: CASSQDVGGGQPQHF.